A single sample gave rise to the 25 T cell receptor beta chains below, sequenced in a study of T-cell reconstitution after alpha-beta-depleted transplantation in children. Preparation of the TCRbeta library involved a method that used unique molecular identifiers. MiXCR, run by TCRdb on the PCR reads, gives a single entry per CDR3 protein. The profile shows roughly 300,000 distinct CDR3 sequences, 11% of them singletons. The material was peripheral blood, obtained 180 days after TCRalphabeta/CD19-depleted stem cell transplant. These receptors were obtained from a male patient aged 2-10 years who had a stem cell transplant for chronic granulomatous disease, so the T cells may come from the graft donor.

Notes on this clonotype: A much larger clonotype is one base distant, so this may be a read error. The rearrangement uses TRBV20-1 and TRBJ2-7; D is ambiguous. Germline V gene lookup returns CDR1 DFQATT and CDR2 SNEGSKA (reference sequence). The CDR3 contains 13 residues. The CDR3 DNA follows: TGCTGTGCCGAAGGACGCACTACCTACGAGCAGTACTTC. Protein: CCAEGRTTYEQYF.

This clonotype was observed at least ten times. The rearrangement joins TRBV20-1 to TRBJ1-4; D is perhaps TRBD1 (6 bases). Germline values: CDR1 DFQATT, CDR2 SNEGSKA (reference sequence). Between the trimmed V and J ends, which lost 8 bases and 1 base, there was a span of 14 bases. CDR3 length equals 14 residues. CDR3 coding DNA: TGCAGTATCCCACAGGGCGAAACTAATGAAAAACTGTTTTTT. It specifies CSIPQGETNEKLFF.

To note about this clonotype: A read error is possible here, since a much larger clone lies one base away. V is TRBV10-3 and J is TRBJ2-7; D gene unclear. This CDR3 comprises 12 residues. Germline V CDR1 and CDR2: ENHRY, SYGVKD. This chain's CDR3 is CDLQPYTYEQYF. As DNA, the CDR3 is TGTGACCTTCAACCCTACACCTACGAGCAGTACTTC.

This clonotype occurred many times. The gene calls are TRBV20-1 and TRBJ2-1; the match to TRBD2 covers 9 bases. Germline V gene lookup returns CDR1 DFQATT and CDR2 SNEGSKA (reference sequence). The CDR3 is 15 amino acids. The trim removed 6 bases at V and 5 bases at J, leaving 11 bases unmatched. The CDR3 DNA is TGCAGTGCCTTTCAAAGCGGGAGGAGCCACAATGAGCAGTTCTTC. The encoded protein is CSAFQSGRSHNEQFF.

In its sample, this clonotype was seen many times. The V call is TRBV7-9, the J call TRBJ2-2; perhaps D is TRBD1 or TRBD2 (5 bases each). This CDR3 has 16 amino acids. V was clipped by 4 bases and J by 6 bases, with 18 bases between them. Germline assignment: CDR1 SEHNR and CDR2 FQNEAQ (reference sequence). In DNA form, the CDR3 reads TGTGCCAGCAGCTCCGGGGACCACGGAGACGCCGGGGAGCTGTTTTTT. This translates into CASSSGDHGDAGELFF. Full variable domain (outside the CDR3, taken from reference TRBV7-9 and TRBJ2-2): DTGVSQNPRHKITKRGQNVTFRCDPISEHNRLYWYRQTLGQGPEFLTYFQNEAQLEKSRLLSDRFSAERPKGSFSTLEIQRTEQGDSAMYLCASSSGDHGDAGELFFGEGSRLTVL.

This clonotype was detected many times. The rearrangement links TRBV6-5 to TRBJ2-1, with D unresolved. Germline lookup yields CDR1 MNHEY and CDR2 SVGAGI. The CDR3 totals 14 residues. V shed 5 bases and J shed 7 bases, with 15 bases lying between them. CDR3 loop: CASSPLPSGNEQFF. The CDR3 DNA is TGTGCCAGCAGTCCCCTCCCTTCGGGTAATGAGCAGTTCTTC.

This clonotype was detected only a few times. This chain uses TRBV11-2 with TRBJ2-5; D gene ambiguous. V was cut by 4 bases and J by 2 bases, with 11 bases left in between. The CDR3 covers 14 residues. The germline V gene has CDR1 SGHAT and CDR2 FQNNGV. This chain's CDR3 is CASSSFRAQETQYF. CDR3 DNA sequence: TGTGCCAGCAGCTCCTTCCGGGCACAAGAGACCCAGTACTTC.

By frequency in the sample, this clonotype is medium-sized. V is TRBV7-2 and J is TRBJ2-1; 10 positions match TRBD2. The CDR3 covers 15 residues. From germline, CDR1 is SGHTA and CDR2 FQGNSA. V lost 2 bases, J lost 6 bases, and 4 bases stayed unmatched. The CDR3 coding sequence is TGTGCCAGCAGCTTAAGGAGCGGGAGGGCCAATGAGCAGTTCTTC. It specifies CASSLRSGRANEQFF.

The chain has TRBV12-3 or TRBV12-4 and TRBJ2-1; D gene unclear. The CDR3 runs to 12 residues. V was cut by 3 bases and J by 7 bases, with 7 bases left in between. DNA for the CDR3: TGTGCCAGCAGTTTCTGGGCGAATGAGCAGTTCTTC. This sequence encodes CASSFWANEQFF.

This chain uses TRBV7-9 with TRBJ1-5; 8 bases match TRBD1. Germline V CDR1 and CDR2: SEHNR, FQNEAQ (reference sequence). The V gene end was trimmed by 1 base and the J gene end by 5 bases; junction bases not matched to a gene: 4. CDR3 length: 15 amino acids. CDR3 protein: CASSLVGQGHQPQHF. The CDR3 DNA follows: TGTGCCAGCAGCTTAGTCGGACAGGGCCATCAGCCCCAGCATTTT.

For this clonotype: A much larger clone is a single base away; this may be a read error. This chain uses TRBV5-1 with TRBJ2-1; the match to TRBD2 covers 11 bases. The CDR3 runs to 13 residues. Germline values: CDR1 SGHRS, CDR2 YFSETQ. CDR3 residues: CASMVAGGNGQFF. In DNA, the CDR3 is TGCGCCAGCATGGTAGCGGGGGGGAATGGGCAGTTCTTC.

This clonotype was recorded at least ten times. The chain is built from TRBV29-1 and TRBJ2-1, with 7 positions matching TRBD1. CDR3 length: 13 amino acids. CDR1 and CDR2 from the germline V gene are SQVTM and ANQGSEA. J gave up 5 bases and V 6 bases, and 7 bases lay outside the gene matches. CDR3 in amino acids: CSVSRQGNNEQFF. The CDR3 region has the DNA TGCAGCGTATCCCGACAGGGCAACAATGAGCAGTTCTTC.

In its sample, this clonotype was seen many times. J is TRBJ2-1 and V is TRBV12-3 or TRBV12-4; D gene ambiguous. The CDR3 is 15 amino acids. The germline V and J ends were trimmed by 1 base and 5 bases, with 12 bases remaining between them. The CDR3 sequence is CASSLVVPTNNEQFF. The CDR3 nucleotides are TGTGCCAGCAGTTTAGTAGTCCCCACCAACAATGAGCAGTTCTTC.

This clonotype was counted at least ten times. This chain connects TRBV18 to TRBJ2-6; D gene uncertain. This CDR3 has 18 residues. In germline, CDR1 is KGHSH, CDR2 LQKENI. V was cut by 0 bases and J by 0 bases, with 12 bases left in between. The CDR3 nucleotides read TGTGCCAGCTCACCACCTGGATTAAGCGTCTCTGGGGCCAACGTCCTGACTTTC. Amino acid sequence: CASSPPGLSVSGANVLTF.

By frequency in the sample, this clonotype is medium-sized. The rearrangement links TRBV6-5 to TRBJ2-7; 7 nucleotides match TRBD1. Trimming took 4 bases from V and 7 from J; bases not matched to a gene: 13. The CDR3 totals 15 residues. Germline V CDR1 and CDR2: MNHEY, SVGAGI. CDR3 amino acids: CASSSTRQGSWEQYF. Here the CDR3 DNA reads TGTGCCAGCAGTTCGACCAGACAGGGATCTTGGGAGCAGTACTTC.

In this sample, this clonotype turned up many times. An end of the junction differs from the germline gene, which may be a read error. This sequence joins TRBV11-2 and TRBJ1-2, with a tentative D call TRBD1 (5 bases). The CDR3 is 12 residues long. CDR1 is SGHAT, CDR2 FQNNGV, per germline. The chain's CDR3 is CASSRDAFAGHF. CDR3 coding DNA: TGTGCCAGCAGCAGGGACGCCTTTGCAGGTCACTTC.

This clonotype was counted at least ten times. The V gene is TRBV7-9, the J gene TRBJ2-2, with 7 bases fitting TRBD1. V was clipped by 1 base and J by 3 bases; unmatched bases: 2. The CDR3 spans 15 residues. Germline loops: CDR1 SEHNR, CDR2 FQNEAQ (reference sequence). The CDR3, as DNA: TGTGCCAGCAGCTTAGACAGGGGATACACCGGGGAGCTGTTTTTT. Translation: CASSLDRGYTGELFF.

This clonotype was detected many times. J is TRBJ2-1 and V is TRBV18; 10 bases are shared with TRBD2. Germline loops: CDR1 KGHSH, CDR2 LQKENI. The V gene end was trimmed by 3 bases and the J gene end by 5 bases; junction bases not matched to a gene: 4. This CDR3 contains 15 residues. In DNA form, the CDR3 reads TGTGCCAGCTCACCGACTAGCGGGCCTAACAATGAGCAGTTCTTC. Protein sequence: CASSPTSGPNNEQFF.

This clonotype was counted at least ten times. The genes are TRBV28 and TRBJ2-7; D call uncertain. The CDR3 runs to 15 residues. Germline CDR1 and CDR2: MDHEN and SYDVKM. Trimming took off 7 bases at V and 4 bases at J, with 20 bases between the two ends. CDR3 protein: CASKRPLQAVYEQYF. The CDR3 coding sequence is TGTGCCAGCAAAAGACCTCTCCAGGCAGTTTACGAGCAGTACTTC.

As regards this clonotype: A single base separates this from a much larger clone, so it may be a read error. CDR3 amino acids: CSVDTRNEQFF. CDR3 nucleotide sequence: TGCAGTGTTGATACTCGCAATGAGCAGTTCTTC. This chain uses TRBV20-1 with TRBJ2-1, with D hard to call. Trimming removed 7 bases at V and 6 bases at J, with 10 bases between. Germline values: CDR1 DFQATT, CDR2 SNEGSKA (reference sequence). This CDR3 has 11 amino acids.

This clonotype was recorded many times. V is TRBV18 and J is TRBJ2-3, with 10 positions matching TRBD2. J lost 4 bases, V lost 3 bases, and 7 bases had no gene match. Germline CDR1 KGHSH, CDR2 LQKENI. The CDR3 runs 16 residues. The CDR3 DNA follows: TGTGCCAGCTCACCCCCCTCTAGCGGGAGATCAGATACGCAGTATTTT. This codes for CASSPPSSGRSDTQYF.

V and J are TRBV15 and TRBJ1-2; perhaps TRBD1 as D (5 bases). This CDR3 is 14 amino acids long. Germline loops: CDR1 LNHNV, CDR2 YYDKDF (reference sequence). V was shortened by 3 bases and J by 5 bases, with 13 bases between the two germline ends. Here the CDR3 DNA reads TGTGCCACCAGCAGCGTCGGGGCAGGGTATGGCTACACCTTC. Translated, it gives CATSSVGAGYGYTF.

The CDR3 nucleotides read TGTGCCAGTAGTAACGGGGTTTTTGACTACACCTTC. This translates into CASSNGVFDYTF. The V and J genes are TRBV19 and TRBJ1-2; D is unresolved. This CDR3 is built from 12 residues. The V gene lost 4 bases and the J gene lost 10 bases, with 13 bases spanning the gap. In germline, CDR1 is LNHDA, CDR2 SQIVND (reference sequence). The full variable domain, completed using reference TRBV19 and TRBJ1-2, is DGGITQSPKYLFRKEGQNVTLSCEQNLNHDAMYWYRQDPGQGLRLIYYSQIVNDFQKGDIAEGYSVSREKKESFPLTVTSAQKNPTAFYLCASSNGVFDYTFGSGTRLTVV.

This clonotype has a count of ten or more. The rearrangement links TRBV5-1 to TRBJ2-7; D is unresolved. Looked up from germline, CDR1 is SGHRS and CDR2 is YFSETQ. Trimming took 1 base from V and 5 from J, leaving 16 bases between them. The CDR3 extends over 15 amino acids. The CDR3 reads CASSLLNGRYDEQYF. CDR3 coding DNA: TGCGCCAGCAGCTTGTTAAACGGTCGGTACGACGAGCAGTACTTC.

This clonotype was seen a handful of times. The chain recombines TRBV12-3 or TRBV12-4 with TRBJ2-7; TRBD2 aligns across 8 bases. This CDR3 has 15 residues. V was pared by 2 bases and J by 0 bases, with 3 bases of the junction left unmatched. CDR3 in DNA: TGTGCCAGCAGTTTAAGCGGGGGCTTCTCCTACGAGCAGTACTTC. Translated, it gives CASSLSGGFSYEQYF.